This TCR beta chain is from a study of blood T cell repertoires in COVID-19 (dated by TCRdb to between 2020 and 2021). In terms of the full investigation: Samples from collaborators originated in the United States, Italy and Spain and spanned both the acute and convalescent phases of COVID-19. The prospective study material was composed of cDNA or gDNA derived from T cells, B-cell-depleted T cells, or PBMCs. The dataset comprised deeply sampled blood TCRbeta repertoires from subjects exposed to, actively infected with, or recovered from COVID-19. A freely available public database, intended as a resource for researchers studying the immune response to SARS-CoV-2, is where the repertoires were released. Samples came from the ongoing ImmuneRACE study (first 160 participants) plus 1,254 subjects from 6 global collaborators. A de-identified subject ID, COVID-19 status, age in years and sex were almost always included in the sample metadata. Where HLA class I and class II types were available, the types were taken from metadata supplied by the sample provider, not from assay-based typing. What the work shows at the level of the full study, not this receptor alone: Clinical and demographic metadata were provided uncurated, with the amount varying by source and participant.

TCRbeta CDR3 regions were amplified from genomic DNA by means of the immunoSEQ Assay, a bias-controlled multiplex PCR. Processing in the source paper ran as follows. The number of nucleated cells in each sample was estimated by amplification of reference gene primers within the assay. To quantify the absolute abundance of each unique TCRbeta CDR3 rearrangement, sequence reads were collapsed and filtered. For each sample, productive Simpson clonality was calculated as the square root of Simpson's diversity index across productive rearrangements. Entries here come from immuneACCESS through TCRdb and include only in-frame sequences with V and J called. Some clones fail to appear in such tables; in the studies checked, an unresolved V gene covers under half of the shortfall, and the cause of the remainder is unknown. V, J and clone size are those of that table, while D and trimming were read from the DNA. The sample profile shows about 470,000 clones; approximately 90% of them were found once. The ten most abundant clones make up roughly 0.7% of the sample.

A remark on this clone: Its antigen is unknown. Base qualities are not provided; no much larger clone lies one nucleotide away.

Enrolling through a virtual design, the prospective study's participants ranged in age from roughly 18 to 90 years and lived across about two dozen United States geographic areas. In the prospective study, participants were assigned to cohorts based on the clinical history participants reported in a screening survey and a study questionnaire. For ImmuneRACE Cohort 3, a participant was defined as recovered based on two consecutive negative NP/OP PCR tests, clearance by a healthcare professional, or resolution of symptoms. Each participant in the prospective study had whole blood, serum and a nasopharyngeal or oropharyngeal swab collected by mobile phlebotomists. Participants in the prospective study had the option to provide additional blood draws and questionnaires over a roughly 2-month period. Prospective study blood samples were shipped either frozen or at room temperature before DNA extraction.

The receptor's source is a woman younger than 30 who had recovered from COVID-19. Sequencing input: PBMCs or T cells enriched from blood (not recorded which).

CDR3 sequence: CASSHAGGYRDTEAFF. The DNA reads TGTGCCAGCAGCCACGCCGGAGGCTATAGGGACACTGAAGCTTTCTTT. In this chain, TRBV5-8 is recombined with TRBJ1-1; no D gene is confidently identified. Reading the germline V gene gives CDR1 SGHTS and CDR2 YDEGEE. Measured from the cysteine to the phenylalanine, the CDR3 is 16 residues long. Only the CDR3 region is kept as DNA, spanning 48 bases read in frame from base 1. V and J lose 4 bases and 3 bases, and a span of 19 bases separates them.